Below, 27 T cell receptor beta chains from the same sample are listed, as sequenced in a study of control samples from healthy donors and cancer patients. Clones were sequenced by immunoSEQ multiplex PCR, and TCRdb holds only the in-frame ones, with some missing. Of just under 150,000 clones listed, around 90% were seen once; the top ten hold roughly 3.2%. The sequencing input was blood. These TCRs come from a man under 40 in good health.

The chain employs TRBV28 and TRBJ2-1; 7 bases line up with TRBD1. The J segment lost 7 bases and the V segment lost 5 bases, leaving 5 bases of the junction unmatched. CDR1 and CDR2 from the germline V gene are MDHEN and SYDVKM. The CDR3 sequence is 13 residues long. CDR3 bases: TGTGCCAGCAGTGCTGACAGGGAAAATGAGCAGTTCTTC. Residues: CASSADRENEQFF. Drawing the rest from reference TRBV28 and TRBJ2-1, the complete variable domain is DVKVTQSSRYLVKRTGEKVFLECVQDMDHENMFWYRQDPGLGLRLIYFSYDVKMKEKGDIPEGYSVSREKKERFSLILESASTNQTSMYLCASSADRENEQFFGPGTRLTVL.

The chain carries TRBV9 and TRBJ1-1; maybe TRBD1 (5 bases). CDR3 length equals 15 residues. The germline gives CDR1 SGDLS, CDR2 YYNGEE. V lost 0 bases and J 3 bases, leaving 12 bases between the germline ends. The CDR3 loop reads CASSVEHGGDTEAFF. The CDR3 DNA is TGTGCCAGCAGCGTAGAACATGGGGGGGACACTGAAGCTTTCTTT.

The chain employs TRBV3-1 (or the pseudogene TRBV3-2) and TRBJ1-3; D remains ambiguous. V was trimmed by 3 bases and J by 1 base, leaving 7 bases between them. CDR3 length: 14 residues. Germline lookup yields CDR1 LGHDT and CDR2 YNNKEL (reference sequence). The DNA for the CDR3 is TGTGCCAGCAGCCATCGGGGTTCTGGAAACACCATATATTTT. Amino acid sequence: CASSHRGSGNTIYF.

This chain connects TRBV10-1 to TRBJ2-1, with a possible D match to TRBD2 (5 bases). Germline CDR1 WNHNN, CDR2 SYGVQD (reference sequence). There are 16 residues in the CDR3. V shed 5 bases and J shed 7 bases, with 21 bases lying between them. The CDR3 is CASSRLAMGSGNEQFF. The CDR3 DNA reads as TGCGCCAGCAGTCGGCTAGCTATGGGCTCTGGGAATGAGCAGTTCTTC.

The rearrangement links TRBV6-6 to TRBJ1-1, with D uncertain. This CDR3 has 13 amino acids. The V and J ends lost 2 bases and 3 bases respectively, with 7 bases between them. CDR1 is MNHNY, CDR2 SVGAGI, per germline (reference sequence). The CDR3 reads CASSYKGYTEAFF. CDR3 sequence (DNA): TGTGCCAGCAGTTACAAAGGGTACACTGAAGCTTTCTTT.

The chain uses TRBV5-8 and TRBJ2-1; 7 positions match TRBD2. The germline gives CDR1 SGHTS, CDR2 YDEGEE. The CDR3 is made up of 16 amino acids. V lost 2 bases to trimming and J lost 0 bases; unmatched junction nucleotides: 5. CDR3 protein: CASSFFGGISYNEQFF. CDR3 nucleotides: TGTGCCAGCAGCTTCTTCGGGGGGATCTCCTACAATGAGCAGTTCTTC.

The chain uses TRBV7-2 and TRBJ2-1; TRBD2 matches at 8 bases. V shed 4 bases and J 4 bases; nucleotides not matched to a gene: 6. The CDR3 is 15 amino acids. CDR1 is SGHTA and CDR2 is FQGNSA in the germline V gene. The CDR3 region is CASSSFRGGYNEQFF. In DNA form, the CDR3 reads TGTGCCAGCAGCTCTTTTCGGGGGGGATACAATGAGCAGTTCTTC.

V gene TRBV7-2 combines with J gene TRBJ2-1, with 10 positions matching TRBD2. Germline lookup yields CDR1 SGHTA and CDR2 FQGNSA. V was clipped by 4 bases and J by 9 bases; unmatched bases: 6. The CDR3 spans 14 residues. The CDR3 region has the DNA TGTGCCAGCAGCTGGACTAGCGGAACACGTGAGCAGTTCTTC. This sequence encodes CASSWTSGTREQFF.

The chain carries TRBV27 and TRBJ2-7; 10 bases are a match to TRBD2. V was clipped by 6 bases and J by 0 bases; unmatched bases: 2. The CDR3 has 14 amino acids. Per the germline V gene, CDR1 is MNHEY and CDR2 is SMNVEV (reference sequence). The CDR3 here is CASSRLAGSYEQYF. The CDR3 DNA sequence: TGTGCCAGCAGCCGACTAGCGGGCTCCTACGAGCAGTACTTC.

The chain combines TRBV19 with TRBJ2-3; perhaps TRBD1 as D (5 bases). Germline CDR1 reads LNHDA; CDR2 reads SQIVND (reference sequence). The V end lost 2 bases, the J end lost 2 bases, and 14 bases lay between the germline ends. The CDR3 loop spans 16 amino acids. CDR3 in amino acids: CASSILRDSYTDTQYF. In DNA form, the CDR3 reads TGTGCCAGTAGTATATTGCGCGACAGTTACACAGATACGCAGTATTTT.

This clone was seen a few times. The sample carries other DNA sequences with the same CDR3. The DNA for the CDR3 is TGTGCCAGCAGCTTTTCTGGGAACACTGAAGCTTTCTTT. It is translated as CASSFSGNTEAFF. The rearrangement joins TRBV11-2 to TRBJ1-1, with D hard to call. Germline V gene lookup returns CDR1 SGHAT and CDR2 FQNNGV. This CDR3 contains 13 residues. Trimming took off 3 bases at V and 1 base at J, with 6 bases between the two ends. Based on the CDR3 plus reference TRBV11-2 and TRBJ1-1, the full variable domain is EAGVAQSPRYKIIEKRQSVAFWCNPISGHATLYWYQQILGQGPKLLIQFQNNGVVDDSQLPKDRFSAERLKGVDSTLKIQPAKLEDSAVYLCASSFSGNTEAFFGQGTRLTVV.

This chain's CDR3 is CASSYSREGEGYTF. The CDR3 nucleotides read TGTGCCAGCAGTTACTCACGGGAGGGGGAGGGCTACACCTTC. The rearrangement uses TRBV6-6 and TRBJ1-2; perhaps TRBD1 as D (6 bases). The germline gives CDR1 MNHNY, CDR2 SVGAGI (reference sequence). V lost 0 bases, J lost 8 bases, and 13 bases lay in between. This CDR3 is 14 amino acids long.

The chain uses TRBV19 and TRBJ1-3, with D maybe TRBD1 (6 bases). Per germline, CDR1 LNHDA and CDR2 SQIVND (reference sequence). The CDR3 covers 16 residues. V lost 5 bases to trimming and J lost 0 bases, with 14 bases between them. The CDR3 is CASSFGQTFSGNTIYF. CDR3 coding DNA: TGTGCCAGTAGTTTTGGACAGACCTTCTCTGGAAACACCATATATTTT. Variable domain in full (rest from reference TRBV19 and TRBJ1-3): DGGITQSPKYLFRKEGQNVTLSCEQNLNHDAMYWYRQDPGQGLRLIYYSQIVNDFQKGDIAEGYSVSREKKESFPLTVTSAQKNPTAFYLCASSFGQTFSGNTIYFGEGSWLTVV.

The V and J genes are TRBV3-1 (or the pseudogene TRBV3-2) and TRBJ2-2; D is unclear. V was clipped by 4 bases and J by 1 base, with 1 base between them. The CDR3 sequence is 12 residues long. Germline values: CDR1 LGHDT, CDR2 YNNKEL (reference sequence). In nucleotides, the CDR3 is TGTGCCAGCAGCCGGAACACCGGGGAGCTGTTTTTT. Translating gives CASSRNTGELFF.

The chain employs TRBV30 and TRBJ2-1, with 9 nucleotides matching TRBD1. Germline CDR1 reads GTSNPN; CDR2 reads SVGIG (reference sequence). The length of the CDR3 is 14 residues. V lost 8 bases to trimming and J lost 2 bases; unmatched junction nucleotides: 7. The CDR3 DNA reads TGTGCCGGAGGGACAGGGCTCCCCTACAATGAGCAGTTCTTC. Amino acids: CAGGTGLPYNEQFF.

This CDR3 reads CASSLGQGAYGYTF. The CDR3 DNA is TGTGCCAGCAGCTTAGGACAGGGGGCATATGGCTACACCTTC. This chain connects TRBV11-2 to TRBJ1-2; 10 positions match TRBD1. Germline CDR1 and CDR2: SGHAT and FQNNGV. The CDR3 spans 14 residues. With 1 base clipped from V and 5 bases from J, the junction kept 1 base outside the gene matches. Using reference TRBV11-2 and TRBJ1-2 for the parts outside the CDR3, the full variable domain is EAGVAQSPRYKIIEKRQSVAFWCNPISGHATLYWYQQILGQGPKLLIQFQNNGVVDDSQLPKDRFSAERLKGVDSTLKIQPAKLEDSAVYLCASSLGQGAYGYTFGSGTRLTVV.

On this clone: Other nucleotide sequences from this sample produce the same CDR3. The rearrangement joins TRBV6-5 to TRBJ1-4, with 7 bases lining up with TRBD1. J lost 4 bases, V lost 0 bases, and 2 bases had no gene match. The CDR3 extends over 15 amino acids. The germline V gene encodes CDR1 MNHEY and CDR2 SVGAGI. The CDR3 sequence: CASSYSQGGNEKLFF. The CDR3, as DNA: TGTGCCAGCAGTTACTCGCAGGGGGGTAATGAAAAACTGTTTTTT.

This chain joins TRBV5-4 and TRBJ2-7; D is perhaps TRBD1 (6 bases). V was cut by 4 bases and J by 1 base, with 18 bases left in between. This CDR3 region has 16 residues. The germline V gene has CDR1 SGHNT and CDR2 YYREEE (reference sequence). The CDR3 coding sequence is TGTGCCAGCAGCATAGGACCCCCGAGGGGGTCCTACGAGCAGTACTTC. Translation gives CASSIGPPRGSYEQYF. Based on the CDR3 plus reference TRBV5-4 and TRBJ2-7, the full variable domain is ETGVTQSPTHLIKTRGQQVTLRCSSQSGHNTVSWYQQALGQGPQFIFQYYREEENGRGNFPPRFSGLQFPNYSSELNVNALELDDSALYLCASSIGPPRGSYEQYFGPGTRLTVT.

This clone was counted once. This rearrangement joins TRBV25-1 to TRBJ1-1, with D perhaps matching TRBD1 (5 bases). The CDR3 has 14 residues. V lost 2 bases and J lost 1, with 8 bases in between. CDR1 and CDR2 (germline): MGHDK, SYGVNS. The CDR3 protein is CASSEHDRNTEAFF. In DNA, the CDR3 is TGTGCCAGCAGTGAACATGACAGGAACACTGAAGCTTTCTTT.

The V call is TRBV5-6, the J call TRBJ2-6, with 7 bases lining up with TRBD1. Germline CDR1 is SGHDT and CDR2 is YYEEEE. Trimming removed 0 bases from V and 0 bases from J; junction bases left unmatched: 3. This CDR3 has 17 amino acids. CDR3 loop: CASSLVGQNSGANVLTF. The DNA of the CDR3 is TGTGCCAGCAGCTTGGTGGGACAGAACTCTGGGGCCAACGTCCTGACTTTC.

This clone was seen more than once but under ten times. V gene TRBV2 combines with J gene TRBJ2-6; D possibly corresponds to TRBD2 (5 bases). The CDR3 is 13 amino acids. Germline V gene sequence: CDR1 SNHLY, CDR2 FYNNEI. V lost 6 bases to trimming and J lost 5 bases, with 8 bases between them. CDR3 in DNA: TGTGCCAGCAGAGCGGCTCGGGCCAACGTCCTGACTTTC. Its translation is CASRAARANVLTF.

The chain employs TRBV28 and TRBJ1-6; no firm D call. Germline V gives CDR1 MDHEN, CDR2 SYDVKM. Trimming shortened V by 1 base and J by 7 bases, and 17 bases separated the two germline ends. The CDR3 covers 17 residues. Here the CDR3 DNA reads TGTGCCAGCAGTTTATTACTGCGGCGGACGTCAAATTCACCCCTCCACTTT. This codes for CASSLLLRRTSNSPLHF.

With regard to this clone: The DNA is omitted, as the CDR3 cannot be located on it reliably, and the CDR3 follows TCRdb's listing. The rearrangement links TRBV19 to TRBJ1-2. The CDR3 length equals 15 residues, ends included. Germline V gene data show CDR1 as LNHDA and CDR2 as SQIVND (reference sequence). The CDR3 sequence is CASSFGAGALNGYTF.

J is TRBJ2-7 and V is TRBV7-6; TRBD2 agrees at 10 bases. Germline CDR1 reads SGHVS; CDR2 reads FNYEAQ. V shed 1 base, J shed 2 bases, and the junction held 5 bases outside the gene matches. This CDR3 contains 16 residues. Written as DNA, the CDR3 is TGTGCCAGCAGCTTAGTGAGCGGGGGGGAACCCTACGAGCAGTACTTC. Translation gives CASSLVSGGEPYEQYF.

This chain links TRBV7-9 with TRBJ2-7, with D unclear. Trimming pared 1 base from V and 3 bases from J, leaving 13 bases between. Germline V gives CDR1 SEHNR, CDR2 FQNEAQ (reference sequence). This CDR3 has 15 amino acids. The CDR3 here is CASSLGEGPNYEQYF. CDR3 DNA: TGTGCCAGCAGCTTAGGCGAAGGGCCTAACTACGAGCAGTACTTC.

J is TRBJ2-7 and V is TRBV19; TRBD1 agrees at 9 bases. The CDR3 runs 14 residues. CDR1 is LNHDA and CDR2 is SQIVND in the germline V gene (reference sequence). V lost 4 bases to trimming and J lost 4 bases; unmatched junction nucleotides: 5. The CDR3 DNA reads as TGTGCCAGTAGTACCCGGGACAGGGTATACGAGCAGTACTTC. This sequence encodes CASSTRDRVYEQYF.

The rearrangement links TRBV28 to TRBJ2-7; 10 nucleotides match TRBD1. The CDR3 has 16 amino acids. The V segment lost 10 bases and the J segment 7 bases; nucleotides outside the gene matches: 19. Germline CDR1 reads MDHEN; CDR2 reads SYDVKM. CDR3 coding DNA: TGTGCCACCCTGAGGACAGGGGGGTTTTTTTTGGGAGAGCAGTACTTC. This gives the protein CATLRTGGFFLGEQYF.